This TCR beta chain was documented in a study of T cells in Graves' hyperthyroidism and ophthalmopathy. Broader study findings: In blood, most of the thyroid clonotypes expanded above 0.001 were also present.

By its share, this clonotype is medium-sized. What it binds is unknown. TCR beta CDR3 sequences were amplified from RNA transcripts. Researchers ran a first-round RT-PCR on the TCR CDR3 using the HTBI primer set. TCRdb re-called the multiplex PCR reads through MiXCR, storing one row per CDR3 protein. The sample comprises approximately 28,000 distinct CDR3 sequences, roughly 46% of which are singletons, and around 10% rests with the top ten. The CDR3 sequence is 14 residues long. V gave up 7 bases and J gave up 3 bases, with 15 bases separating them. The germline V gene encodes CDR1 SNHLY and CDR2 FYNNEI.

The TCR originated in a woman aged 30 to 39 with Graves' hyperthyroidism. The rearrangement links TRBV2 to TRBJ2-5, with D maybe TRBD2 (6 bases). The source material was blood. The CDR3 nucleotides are TGTGCCAGCATTTATTTGGAGGGAGAAGAGACCCAGTACTTC. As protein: CASIYLEGEETQYF.